This T cell receptor (beta chain) was captured in a study of memory CD4+ T cells and cytomegalovirus serostatus. At the level of the study: This sample comes from healthy Belgian adults, fewer than ten CMV seropositive, approximately 23 seronegative. Study-wide results and caveats: CMV serostatus prediction reached median AUC approximately 0.95, or 0.91 with US-trained model. Of 150 to 200 reported CMV TCRbeta sequences, about 70 were found in memory CD4+ repertoires.

In regard to this clone: Its antigen remains unidentified.

The sort gate was single viable CD3+CD4+CD8-CD45RO+ cells for memory CD4+ T cells. Serum IgG to CMV pp150, pp28, p38 and p52 defined serostatus. Profiled with immunoSEQ multiplex PCR; TCRdb holds only in-frame clones, not every one. The data contain 50,000 or so clones, 82% of them singletons. Germline-derived CDR1 and CDR2 are SGHRS and YFSETQ. The junction had 16 bases not matched to a gene; V was cut back by 4 bases and J by 12 bases. This CDR3 has 16 amino acids. The source is an adult in good health and CMV-seronegative. The chain joins TRBV5-1 to TRBJ2-5, with 12 bases fitting TRBD1. Material: memory CD4+ T cells from blood. CDR3 sequence: CASSPKRDRGRIGEYF. DNA for the CDR3: TGCGCCAGCAGCCCCAAACGGGACAGGGGGCGCATCGGAGAGTACTTC.